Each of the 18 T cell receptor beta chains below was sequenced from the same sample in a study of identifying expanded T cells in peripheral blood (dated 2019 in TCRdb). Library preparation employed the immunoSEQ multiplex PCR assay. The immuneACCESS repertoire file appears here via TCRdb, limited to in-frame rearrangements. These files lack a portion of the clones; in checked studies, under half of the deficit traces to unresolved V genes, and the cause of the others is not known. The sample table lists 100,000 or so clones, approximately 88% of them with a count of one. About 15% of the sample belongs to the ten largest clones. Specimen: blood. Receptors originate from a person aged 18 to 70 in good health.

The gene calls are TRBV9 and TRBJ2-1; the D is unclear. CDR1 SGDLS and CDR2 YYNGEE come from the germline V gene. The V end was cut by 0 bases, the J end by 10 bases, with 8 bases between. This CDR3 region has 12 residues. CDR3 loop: CASSVGRLEQFF. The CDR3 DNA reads TGTGCCAGCAGCGTAGGTCGCCTAGAGCAGTTCTTC.

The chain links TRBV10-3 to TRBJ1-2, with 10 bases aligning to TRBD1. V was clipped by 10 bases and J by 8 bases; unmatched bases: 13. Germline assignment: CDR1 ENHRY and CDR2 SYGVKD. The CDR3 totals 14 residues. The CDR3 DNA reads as TGTGCCACCGGCTCCGGACAGGGGGATGTCGGCTACACCTTC. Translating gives CATGSGQGDVGYTF.

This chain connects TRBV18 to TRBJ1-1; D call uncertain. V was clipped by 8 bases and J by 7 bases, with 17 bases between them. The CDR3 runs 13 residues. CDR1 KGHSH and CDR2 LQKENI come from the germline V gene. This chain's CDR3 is CASLETASSEAFF. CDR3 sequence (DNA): TGTGCCAGCCTCGAGACGGCATCTAGTGAAGCTTTCTTT.

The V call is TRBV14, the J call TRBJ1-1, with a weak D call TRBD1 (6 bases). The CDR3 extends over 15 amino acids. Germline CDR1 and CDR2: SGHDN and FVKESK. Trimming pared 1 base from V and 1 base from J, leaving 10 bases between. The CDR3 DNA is TGTGCCAGCAGCCAAGCCAGGGGCAAGAACACTGAAGCTTTCTTT. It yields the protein CASSQARGKNTEAFF.

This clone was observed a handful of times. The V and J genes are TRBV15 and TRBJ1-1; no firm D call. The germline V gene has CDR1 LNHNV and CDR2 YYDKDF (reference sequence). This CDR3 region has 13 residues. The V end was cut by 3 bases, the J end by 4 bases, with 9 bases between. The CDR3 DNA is TGTGCCACCAGCAGCCCCGGCCGCACTGAAGCTTTCTTT. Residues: CATSSPGRTEAFF.

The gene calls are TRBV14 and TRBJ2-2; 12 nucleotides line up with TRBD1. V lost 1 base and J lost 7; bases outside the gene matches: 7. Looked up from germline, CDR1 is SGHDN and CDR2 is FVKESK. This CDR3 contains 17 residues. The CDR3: CASSQAWGTGGNGELFF. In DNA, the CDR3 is TGTGCCAGCAGCCAAGCTTGGGGGACAGGGGGCAACGGGGAGCTGTTTTTT.

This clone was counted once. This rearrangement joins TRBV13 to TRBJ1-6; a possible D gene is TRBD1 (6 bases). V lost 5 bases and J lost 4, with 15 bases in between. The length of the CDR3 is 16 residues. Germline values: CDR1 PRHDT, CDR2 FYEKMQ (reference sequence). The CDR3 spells CASSRGGDSYNSPLHF. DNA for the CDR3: TGTGCCAGCAGCAGGGGGGGGGACTCTTATAATTCACCCCTCCACTTT.

CDR3 residues: CASSLGGQEQFF. The CDR3 DNA sequence: TGTGCCAGCAGCTTGGGGGGGCAGGAGCAGTTCTTC. This chain links TRBV7-2 with TRBJ2-1, with TRBD2 as a possible D gene (7 bases). The CDR3 runs 12 residues. Per the germline V gene, CDR1 is SGHTA and CDR2 is FQGNSA. V lost 3 bases, J lost 10 bases, and 10 bases lay in between.

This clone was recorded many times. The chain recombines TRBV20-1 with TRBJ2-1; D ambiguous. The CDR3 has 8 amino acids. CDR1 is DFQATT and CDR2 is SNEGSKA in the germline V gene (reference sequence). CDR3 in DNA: TGCAGAGAGGATGAGCAGTTCTTC. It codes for CREDEQFF.

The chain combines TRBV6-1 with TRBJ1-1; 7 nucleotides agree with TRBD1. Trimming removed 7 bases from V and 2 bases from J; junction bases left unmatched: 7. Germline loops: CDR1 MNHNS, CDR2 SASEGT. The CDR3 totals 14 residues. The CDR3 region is CASTLRGRNTEAFF. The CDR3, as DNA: TGTGCCAGCACCCTAAGGGGGCGTAACACTGAAGCTTTCTTT.

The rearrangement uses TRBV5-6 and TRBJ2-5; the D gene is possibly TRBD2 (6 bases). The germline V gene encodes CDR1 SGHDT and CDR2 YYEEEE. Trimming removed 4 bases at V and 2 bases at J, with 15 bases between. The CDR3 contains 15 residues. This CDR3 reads CASSLGGWEQETQYF. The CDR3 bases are TGTGCCAGCAGCCTCGGGGGTTGGGAGCAAGAGACCCAGTACTTC.

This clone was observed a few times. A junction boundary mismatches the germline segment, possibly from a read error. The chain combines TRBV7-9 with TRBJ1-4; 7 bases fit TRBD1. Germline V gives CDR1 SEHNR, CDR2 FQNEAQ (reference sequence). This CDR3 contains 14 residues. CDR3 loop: CASSQDTGDEKLFF. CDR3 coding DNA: TGCGCCAGCAGCCAGGACACAGGGGACGAAAAACTGTTTTTT.

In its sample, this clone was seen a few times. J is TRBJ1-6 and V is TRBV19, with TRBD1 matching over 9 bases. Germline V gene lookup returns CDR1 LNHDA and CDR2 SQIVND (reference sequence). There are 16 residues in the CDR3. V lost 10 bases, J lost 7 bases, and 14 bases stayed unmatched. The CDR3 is CATPWGGQGGNSPLHF. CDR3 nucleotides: TGTGCCACCCCCTGGGGGGGACAGGGAGGGAATTCACCCCTCCACTTT.

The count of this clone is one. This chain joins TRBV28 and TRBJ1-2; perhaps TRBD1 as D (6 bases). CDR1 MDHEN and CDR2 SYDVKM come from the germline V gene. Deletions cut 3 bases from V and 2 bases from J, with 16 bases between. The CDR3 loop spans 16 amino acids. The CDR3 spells CASSFPSQGTNYGYTF. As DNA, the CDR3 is TGTGCCAGCAGTTTCCCCTCACAGGGAACCAACTATGGCTACACCTTC.

The CDR3 sequence: CASSSRDRVYEKLFF. The CDR3 nucleotides read TGTGCCAGCAGCTCACGAGACAGGGTTTATGAAAAACTGTTTTTT. This chain joins TRBV7-9 and TRBJ1-4; 7 bases line up with TRBD1. V lost 4 bases, J lost 6 bases, and 8 bases stayed unmatched. This CDR3 region has 15 residues. Germline V gives CDR1 SEHNR, CDR2 FQNEAQ (reference sequence).

CDR3 bases: TGTGCCAGCAGTTTCGGACAGGGAGGCAATCAGCCCCAGCATTTT. Protein: CASSFGQGGNQPQHF. This chain links TRBV6-5 with TRBJ1-5; TRBD1 agrees at 8 bases. There are 15 residues in the CDR3. J was trimmed by 2 bases and V by 4 bases; bases with no gene match: 4. CDR1 and CDR2 from the germline V gene are MNHEY and SVGAGI.

CDR3 DNA sequence: TGCGCCAGCAGCCAGGCTCGGGAATCTGGAAACACCATATATTTT. As protein: CASSQARESGNTIYF. The V call is TRBV4-3, the J call TRBJ1-3; no reliable D call. CDR3 length: 15 residues. V was trimmed by 3 bases and J by 1 base, leaving 10 bases between them. The germline gives CDR1 LGHNA, CDR2 YSLEER.

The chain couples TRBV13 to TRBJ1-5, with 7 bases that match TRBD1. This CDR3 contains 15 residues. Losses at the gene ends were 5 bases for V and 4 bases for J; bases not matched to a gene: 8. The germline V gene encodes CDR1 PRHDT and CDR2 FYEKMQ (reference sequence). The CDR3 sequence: CASSNRGPPNQPQHF. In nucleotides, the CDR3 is TGTGCCAGCAGCAACAGGGGACCTCCTAATCAGCCCCAGCATTTT.